This is a list of T cell receptor beta chains from one sample in a study of shared clonotypes between healthy human individuals. Using immunoSEQ multiplex PCR, the repertoire was profiled, and TCRdb retains in-frame clones only, with some absent. The table has about 770,000 clones, around 77% seen once. The sample consisted of memory CD4+ T cells sorted from blood. The receptor source for this set is a young woman in good health. Each CDR3 is given with its conserved first and last residue. A D gene is named only where the DNA matches it firmly. Only part of the rows carry a size: once, few, many, or a class if the clone is expanded.

TRBD2,TRBV28,TRBJ2-7,-,TGTGCCAGCAGTTTAGGACTAGCGGGGACCTACGAGCAGTACTTC,CASSLGLAGTYEQYF
TRBD2,TRBV7-9,TRBJ2-1,-,TGTGCCAGCAGCTCGACTAGCGGGCCTTCCTACAATGAGCAGTTCTTC,CASSSTSGPSYNEQFF
-,TRBV7-9,TRBJ2-3,-,TGTGCCAGCAGCTTAGGTGCCCCAGATACGCAGTATTTT,CASSLGAPDTQYF
TRBD2,TRBV7-2,TRBJ2-1,-,TGTGCCAGCAGTCCTAAGACTAGCGGAGTGGGGGAGCAGTTCTTC,CASSPKTSGVGEQFF
-,TRBV18,TRBJ2-7,-,TGTGCCAGCTCACCTTTCGGGGGCTCCTACGAGCAGTACTTC,CASSPFGGSYEQYF
-,TRBV6-1,TRBJ1-5,few,TGTGCCAGCGCAGACAGTATAGATCAGCCCCAGCATTTT,CASADSIDQPQHF
TRBD2,TRBV10-1,TRBJ2-3,once,TGCGCCAGCAGTGATATGCGGGAGGGTGGGGATACGCAGTATTTT,CASSDMREGGDTQYF
-,TRBV6-1,TRBJ2-2,-,TGTGCCAGCAGTGAAGGCAGATACACCGGGGAGCTGTTTTTT,CASSEGRYTGELFF
-,TRBV7-9,TRBJ2-5,-,TGTGCCAGCAGCTCAGGAGATTTGTACCAAGAGACCCAGTACTTC,CASSSGDLYQETQYF
TRBD1,TRBV9,TRBJ2-5,-,TGTGCCAGCAGCGGACAGGGCCGAGAGACCCAGTACTTC,CASSGQGRETQYF
-,TRBV6-4,TRBJ2-2,many,TGTGCCAGCAGTGACTCGACTGACACCGGGGAGCTGTTTTTT,CASSDSTDTGELFF
TRBD1,TRBV19,TRBJ1-1,few,TGTGCCAGTAGCCCCCCCGGGACAGGGGGACGGACTGAAGCTTTCTTT,CASSPPGTGGRTEAFF
TRBD1,TRBV5-1,TRBJ1-2,few,TGCGCCAGCAGCCCCACCGGGACAGGCTATGGCTACACCTTC,CASSPTGTGYGYTF
TRBD2,TRBV7-8,TRBJ2-7,-,TGTGCCAGCAGCTTAGCGTCGGGGGGCGAGCAGTACTTC,CASSLASGGEQYF
TRBD1,TRBV27,TRBJ2-5,-,TGTGCCAGCAGTTTGGGCCGGACAGGGAGGGAGACCCAGTACTTC,CASSLGRTGRETQYF
TRBD1,TRBV6-5,TRBJ1-5,-,TGTGCCAGCAGTGACAGGGGGCCAGAGGAGCCCCAGCATTTT,CASSDRGPEEPQHF
-,TRBV28,TRBJ2-1,few,TGTGCCAGCAGTTTGGACACAAGGTCAGGGCAGTTCTTC,CASSLDTRSGQFF
TRBD2,TRBV28,TRBJ2-1,-,TGTGCCACCGGCGCGGGAGGGAGCTCCTACAATGAGCAGTTCTTC,CATGAGGSSYNEQFF
-,TRBV6-5,TRBJ2-7,-,TGTGCCAGCAGAAAAGGACAGTCCTACGAGCAGTACTTC,CASRKGQSYEQYF
-,TRBV9,TRBJ2-1,-,TGTGCCAGCAGCGTTGAGACTAGTGCGGGCAATGAGCAGTTCTTC,CASSVETSAGNEQFF
-,TRBV7-9,TRBJ2-5,-,TGTGCCAGCAGGGGGGCAAATTTAGAGACCCAGTACTTC,CASRGANLETQYF
-,TRBV5-6,TRBJ1-1,-,TGTGCCAGCAGGTTGGGCAGGGACACTGAAGCTTTCTTT,CASRLGRDTEAFF
TRBD1,TRBV28,TRBJ1-5,few,TGTGCCAGCAGTTTCTCTCGTCAGGGGGCGAACAATCAGCCCCAGCATTTT,CASSFSRQGANNQPQHF
-,TRBV18,TRBJ2-7,-,TGTGCCAGCTCACTTTCCTACGAGCAGTACTTC,CASSLSYEQYF
-,TRBV28,TRBJ2-7,-,TGTGCCAGCAGAAAACGGGCTACCCCCTCCTACGAGCAGTACTTC,CASRKRATPSYEQYF
-,TRBV18,TRBJ2-7,-,TGTGCCAGCTCACCAGTCGCCACCTCCTACGAGCAGTACTTC,CASSPVATSYEQYF
TRBD1,TRBV11-1,TRBJ2-3,-,TGTGCCAGCAGCGAGAAAGGACAGGGAAATTTTGCGCAGTATTTT,CASSEKGQGNFAQYF
-,TRBV18,TRBJ2-7,-,TGTGCCAGCTCACCTCGGTCCCGGGGGACGTCCTACGAGCAGTACTTC,CASSPRSRGTSYEQYF
TRBD2,TRBV2,TRBJ2-2,few,TGTGCCAGTCTAGCGGGGTACACCGGGGAGCTGTTTTTT,CASLAGYTGELFF
TRBD2,TRBV4-2,TRBJ2-3,-,TGTGCCAGCAGCCAGGGACTAGCGGGTGCAGATACGCAGTATTTT,CASSQGLAGADTQYF
TRBD2,TRBV7-9,TRBJ2-2,-,TGTGCCAGCAGCTTAGCTAGCGGGAGAGCCGGGGAGCTGTTTTTT,CASSLASGRAGELFF
-,TRBV29-1,TRBJ2-5,-,TGCAGCGTTCCCGGGACATCCTTGGGGACCCAGTACTTC,CSVPGTSLGTQYF
TRBD1,TRBV19,TRBJ1-1,once,TGTGCCAGTAGCCCTAACCTCGGACAGGTGAACACTGAAGCTTTCTTT,CASSPNLGQVNTEAFF
-,TRBV19,TRBJ1-5,-,TGTGCCAGTAGGGCGATGGGGGGTAGCAATCAGCCCCAGCATTTT,CASRAMGGSNQPQHF
-,TRBV6-5,TRBJ1-4,-,TGTGCCAGCAGTTACTCGAGCACCTTTAATGAAAAACTGTTTTTT,CASSYSSTFNEKLFF
TRBD1,TRBV19,TRBJ2-7,-,TGTGCCAGTAGTAGACGGGACAGGCGGGGCCTCGAGCAGTACTTC,CASSRRDRRGLEQYF
-,TRBV19,TRBJ2-7,-,TGTGCCAGTAGCCTTAAACAGGGTGGTGCCTACGAGCAGTACTTC,CASSLKQGGAYEQYF
TRBD2,TRBV9,TRBJ2-7,-,TGTGCCAGCAGCGTAGGGACTAGCAGGTCGGGCGAGCAGTACTTC,CASSVGTSRSGEQYF
-,TRBV19,TRBJ2-6,-,TGTGCCAGTATACCAGGGAAATCTGGGGCCAACGTCCTGACTTTC,CASIPGKSGANVLTF
TRBD1,TRBV19,TRBJ1-2,-,TGTGCCAGTAGTAGGAGACAGGGGCGCTATGGCTACACCTTC,CASSRRQGRYGYTF
-,TRBV9,TRBJ2-5,-,TGTGCCAGCAGCGTAGAGCAGGGTACAGGAGAGACCCAGTACTTC,CASSVEQGTGETQYF
TRBD2,TRBV7-3,TRBJ2-3,few,TGTGCCAGCAGCTTAGGACTAGCGGGTGCAGATACGCAGTATTTT,CASSLGLAGADTQYF
-,TRBV27,TRBJ1-1,-,TGTGCCAGCAGTCCGGGACGGTCGAACACTGAAGCTTTCTTT,CASSPGRSNTEAFF
-,TRBV7-2,TRBJ2-7,once,TGTGCCAGCAGCTTAGTGTCTCTGACGCACTACGAGCAGTACTTC,CASSLVSLTHYEQYF
-,TRBV5-1,TRBJ2-1,-,TGCGCCAGCAGCCTCAGGGTGGATGAGCAGTTCTTC,CASSLRVDEQFF
-,TRBV5-1,TRBJ1-5,-,TGCGCCAGCAGCTTGGAACCAGTGAGTAGCAATCAGCCCCAGCATTTT,CASSLEPVSSNQPQHF
TRBD1,TRBV10-1,TRBJ1-3,-,TGCGCCAGCAGCCCCGGACAGGCTGGAAACACCATATATTTT,CASSPGQAGNTIYF
-,TRBV5-1,TRBJ2-1,-,TGCGCCAGCAGCTTTGAGGGGGAGGGAGACGAGCAGTTCTTC,CASSFEGEGDEQFF